A single sample is the source of the 8 T cell receptor beta chains below, sequenced in a study of identical twins. MiXCR was run by TCRdb on the 5' RACE reads, yielding one entry per CDR3 protein. The table has approximately 690,000 distinct CDR3 sequences, 6.1% seen once. The source material was naive T cells sorted from blood. All receptors come from a man between 18 and 35 years old in good health.

This chain joins TRBV3-1 and TRBJ1-2; D remains ambiguous. Trimming shortened V by 1 base and J by 4 bases, and 10 bases separated the two germline ends. In germline, CDR1 is LGHDT, CDR2 YNNKEL (reference sequence). The length of the CDR3 is 14 residues. CDR3 region: CASSQGTGIYGYTF. The CDR3 bases are TGTGCCAGCAGCCAAGGGACGGGGATCTATGGCTACACCTTC.

This chain joins TRBV12-3 or TRBV12-4 and TRBJ2-7, with 13 nucleotides matching TRBD2. Trimming removed 4 bases from V and 8 bases from J; junction bases left unmatched: 11. The CDR3 is made up of 16 amino acids. The CDR3 here is CASSSPPTSGRAKQYF. CDR3 in DNA: TGTGCCAGCAGTTCGCCGCCAACTAGCGGGAGGGCCAAGCAGTACTTC.

Ten or more counts support this clonotype. The genes are TRBV6-5 and TRBJ2-3, with a tentative D call TRBD1 (6 bases). Germline values: CDR1 MNHEY, CDR2 SVGAGI. The CDR3 extends over 15 amino acids. V gave up 0 bases and J gave up 5 bases, with 12 bases separating them. CDR3 sequence (DNA): TGTGCCAGCAGTTACTCGCAGGGGTTGGTAGATACGCAGTATTTT. This sequence encodes CASSYSQGLVDTQYF.

This clonotype appeared a few times. V usage is TRBV12-3 or TRBV12-4 and J usage is TRBJ2-7; weak D call: TRBD2 (6 bases). V was trimmed by 5 bases and J by 6 bases, leaving 8 bases between them. This CDR3 is 11 amino acids long. CDR3 bases: TGTGCCAGCAGTGGGGAGGCCGAGCAGTACTTC. This translates into CASSGEAEQYF.

The sample holds a few counts of this clonotype. This chain joins TRBV5-1 and TRBJ2-6; unclear D gene. V was pared by 0 bases and J by 0 bases, with 10 bases between. The CDR3 is 17 amino acids. Germline lookup yields CDR1 SGHRS and CDR2 YFSETQ. The CDR3 DNA sequence: TGCGCCAGCAGCTTGGAAGTACGGAGCTCTGGGGCCAACGTCCTGACTTTC. Encoded protein: CASSLEVRSSGANVLTF.

This clonotype was seen many times. CDR3 nucleotide sequence: TGTGCCAGCAGCTCCGAATCGAGTAACAATGAGCAGTTCTTC. Encoded protein: CASSSESSNNEQFF. The chain joins TRBV7-2 to TRBJ2-1, with D unresolved. Trimming left V 4 bases short and J 5 bases short, with 12 bases between. This CDR3 has 14 residues. Germline V CDR1 and CDR2: SGHTA, FQGNSA.

This clonotype was seen many times. The chain couples TRBV6-8 to TRBJ2-3, with 13 bases identical to TRBD2. The germline gives CDR1 MNHGY, CDR2 SAAAGT. V was clipped by 7 bases and J by 7 bases; unmatched bases: 8. There are 15 residues in the CDR3. The CDR3 loop is CASTGLAGVGNTQYF. The CDR3 nucleotides read TGTGCCAGCACAGGACTAGCGGGAGTTGGAAATACGCAGTATTTT.

A few counts support this clonotype. This chain links TRBV7-8 with TRBJ2-4, with 7 bases lining up with TRBD1. Germline V gene sequence: CDR1 SGHVS, CDR2 FQNEAQ. The CDR3 is 17 amino acids. V trimming: 5 bases; J trimming: 1 base; junction bases outside the gene matches: 11. The CDR3 DNA reads TGTGCCAGCAGCAACAACAGGGGATCGGCGGCCAAAAACATTCAGTACTTC. Translated, it gives CASSNNRGSAAKNIQYF.